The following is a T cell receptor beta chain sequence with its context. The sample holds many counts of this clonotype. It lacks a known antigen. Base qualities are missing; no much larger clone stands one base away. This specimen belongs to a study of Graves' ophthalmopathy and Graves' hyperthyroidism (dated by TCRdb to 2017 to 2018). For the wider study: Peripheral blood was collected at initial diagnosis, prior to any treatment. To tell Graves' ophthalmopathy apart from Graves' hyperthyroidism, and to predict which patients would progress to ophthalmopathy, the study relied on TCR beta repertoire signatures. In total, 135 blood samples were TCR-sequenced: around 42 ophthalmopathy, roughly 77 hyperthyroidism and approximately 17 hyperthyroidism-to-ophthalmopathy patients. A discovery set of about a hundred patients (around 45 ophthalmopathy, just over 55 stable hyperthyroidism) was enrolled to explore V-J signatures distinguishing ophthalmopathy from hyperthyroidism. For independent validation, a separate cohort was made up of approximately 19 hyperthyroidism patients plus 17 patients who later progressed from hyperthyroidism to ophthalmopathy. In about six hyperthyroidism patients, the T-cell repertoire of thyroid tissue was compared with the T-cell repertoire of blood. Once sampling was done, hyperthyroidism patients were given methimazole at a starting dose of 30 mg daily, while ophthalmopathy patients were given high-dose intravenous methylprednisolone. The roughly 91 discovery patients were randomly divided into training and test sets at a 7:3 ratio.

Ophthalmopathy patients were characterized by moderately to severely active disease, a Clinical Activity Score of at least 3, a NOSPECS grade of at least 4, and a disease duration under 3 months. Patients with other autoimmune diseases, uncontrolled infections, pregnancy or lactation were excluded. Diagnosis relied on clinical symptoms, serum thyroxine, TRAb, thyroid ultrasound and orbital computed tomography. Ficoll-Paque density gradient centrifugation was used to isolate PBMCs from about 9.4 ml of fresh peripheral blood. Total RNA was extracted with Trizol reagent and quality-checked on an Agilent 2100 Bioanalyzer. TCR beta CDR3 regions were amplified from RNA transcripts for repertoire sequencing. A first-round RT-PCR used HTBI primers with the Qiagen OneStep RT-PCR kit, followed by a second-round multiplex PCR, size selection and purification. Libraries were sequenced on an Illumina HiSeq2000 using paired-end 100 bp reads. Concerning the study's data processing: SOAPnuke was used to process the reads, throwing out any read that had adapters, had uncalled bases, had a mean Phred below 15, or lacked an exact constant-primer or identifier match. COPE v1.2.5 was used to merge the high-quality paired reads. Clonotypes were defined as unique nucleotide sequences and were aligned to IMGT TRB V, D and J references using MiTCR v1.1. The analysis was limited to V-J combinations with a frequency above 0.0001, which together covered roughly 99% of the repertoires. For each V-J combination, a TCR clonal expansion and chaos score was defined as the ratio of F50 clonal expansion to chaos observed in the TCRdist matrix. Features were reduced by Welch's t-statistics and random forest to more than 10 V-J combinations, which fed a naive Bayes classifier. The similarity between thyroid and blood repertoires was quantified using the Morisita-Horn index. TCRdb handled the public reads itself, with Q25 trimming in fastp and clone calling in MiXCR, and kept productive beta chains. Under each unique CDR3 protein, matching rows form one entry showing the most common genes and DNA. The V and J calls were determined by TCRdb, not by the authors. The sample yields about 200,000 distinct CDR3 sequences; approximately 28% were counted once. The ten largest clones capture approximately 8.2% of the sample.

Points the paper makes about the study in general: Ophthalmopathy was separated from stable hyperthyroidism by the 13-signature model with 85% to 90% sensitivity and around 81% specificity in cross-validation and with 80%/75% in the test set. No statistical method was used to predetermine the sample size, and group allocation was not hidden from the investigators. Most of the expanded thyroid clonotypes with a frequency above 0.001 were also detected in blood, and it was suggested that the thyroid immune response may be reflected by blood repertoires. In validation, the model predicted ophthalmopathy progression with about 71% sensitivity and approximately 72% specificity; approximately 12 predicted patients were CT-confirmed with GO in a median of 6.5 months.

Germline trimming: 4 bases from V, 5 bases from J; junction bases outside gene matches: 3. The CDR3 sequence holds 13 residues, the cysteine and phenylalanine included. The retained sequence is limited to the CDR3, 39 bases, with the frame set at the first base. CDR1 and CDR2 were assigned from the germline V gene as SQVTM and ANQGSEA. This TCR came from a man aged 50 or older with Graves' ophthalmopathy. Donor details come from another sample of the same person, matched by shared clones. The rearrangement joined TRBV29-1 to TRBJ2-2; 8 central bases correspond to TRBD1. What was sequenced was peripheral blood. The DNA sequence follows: TGCAGCGTTGGACAGGGGCTAACCGGGGAGCTGTTTTTT. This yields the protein CSVGQGLTGELFF.